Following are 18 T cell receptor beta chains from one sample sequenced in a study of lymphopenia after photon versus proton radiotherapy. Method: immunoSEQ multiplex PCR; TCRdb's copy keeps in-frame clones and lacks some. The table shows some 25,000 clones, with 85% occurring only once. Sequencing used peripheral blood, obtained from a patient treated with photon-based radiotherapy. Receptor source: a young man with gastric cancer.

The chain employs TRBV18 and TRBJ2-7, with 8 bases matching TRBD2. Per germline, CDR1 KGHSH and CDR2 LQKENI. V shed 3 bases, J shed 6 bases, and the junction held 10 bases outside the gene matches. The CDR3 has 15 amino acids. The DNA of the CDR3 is TGTGCCAGCTCACCCTCCACGGGAGGGGCCCGCGAGCAGTACTTC. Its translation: CASSPSTGGAREQYF.

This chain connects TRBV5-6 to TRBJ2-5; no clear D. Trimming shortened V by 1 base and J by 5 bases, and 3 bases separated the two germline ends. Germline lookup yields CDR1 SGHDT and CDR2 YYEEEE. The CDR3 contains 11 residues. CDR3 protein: CASSLSETQYF. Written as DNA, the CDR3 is TGTGCCAGCAGCTTGAGTGAGACCCAGTACTTC.

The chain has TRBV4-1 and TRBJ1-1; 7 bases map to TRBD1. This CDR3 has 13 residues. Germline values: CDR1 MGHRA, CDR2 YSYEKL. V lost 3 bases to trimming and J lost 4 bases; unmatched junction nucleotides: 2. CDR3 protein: CASSHGTATEAFF. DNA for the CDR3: TGCGCCAGCAGCCATGGGACAGCCACTGAAGCTTTCTTT.

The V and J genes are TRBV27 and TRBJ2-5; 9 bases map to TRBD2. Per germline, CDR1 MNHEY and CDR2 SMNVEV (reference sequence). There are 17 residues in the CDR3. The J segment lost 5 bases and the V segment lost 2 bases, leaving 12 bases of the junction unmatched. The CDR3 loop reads CASSLRGARGGRETQYF. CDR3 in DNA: TGTGCCAGCAGTTTAAGGGGTGCGCGGGGGGGCAGGGAGACCCAGTACTTC.

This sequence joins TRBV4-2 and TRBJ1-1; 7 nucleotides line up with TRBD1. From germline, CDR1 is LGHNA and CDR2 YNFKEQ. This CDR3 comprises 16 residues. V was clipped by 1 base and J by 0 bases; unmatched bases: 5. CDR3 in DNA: TGTGCCAGCAGCCAAGCCGGGACAGCCATGAACACTGAAGCTTTCTTT. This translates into CASSQAGTAMNTEAFF.

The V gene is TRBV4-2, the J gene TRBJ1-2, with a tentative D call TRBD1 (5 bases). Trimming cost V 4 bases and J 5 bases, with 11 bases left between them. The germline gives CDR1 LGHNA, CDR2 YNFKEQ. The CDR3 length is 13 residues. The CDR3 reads CASSLGPEYGYTF. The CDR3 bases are TGTGCCAGCAGCCTGGGACCTGAGTATGGCTACACCTTC.

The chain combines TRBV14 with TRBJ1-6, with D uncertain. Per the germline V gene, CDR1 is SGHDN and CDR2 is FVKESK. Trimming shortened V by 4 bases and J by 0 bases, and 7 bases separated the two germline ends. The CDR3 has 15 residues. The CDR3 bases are TGTGCCAGCAGCCTACGGGGCTCCTATAATTCACCCCTCCACTTT. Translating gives CASSLRGSYNSPLHF.

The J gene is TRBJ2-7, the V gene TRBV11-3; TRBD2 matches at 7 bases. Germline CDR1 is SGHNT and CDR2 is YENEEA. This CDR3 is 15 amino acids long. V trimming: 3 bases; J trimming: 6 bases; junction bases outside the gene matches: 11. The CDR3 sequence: CASSFQGLPGGEQYF. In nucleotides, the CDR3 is TGTGCCAGCAGCTTTCAGGGCCTCCCGGGAGGCGAGCAGTACTTC. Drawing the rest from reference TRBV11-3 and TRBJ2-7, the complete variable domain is EAGVVQSPRYKIIEKKQPVAFWCNPISGHNTLYWYLQNLGQGPELLIRYENEEAVDDSQLPKDRFSAERLKGVDSTLKIQPAELGDSAVYLCASSFQGLPGGEQYFGPGTRLTVT.

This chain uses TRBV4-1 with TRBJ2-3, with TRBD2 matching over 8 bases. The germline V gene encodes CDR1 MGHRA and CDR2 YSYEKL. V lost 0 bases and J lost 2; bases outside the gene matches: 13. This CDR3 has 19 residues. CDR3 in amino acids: CASSQDLDSSGGYTDTQYF. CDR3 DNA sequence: TGCGCCAGCAGCCAAGATCTAGATTCGAGCGGGGGCTACACAGATACGCAGTATTTT.

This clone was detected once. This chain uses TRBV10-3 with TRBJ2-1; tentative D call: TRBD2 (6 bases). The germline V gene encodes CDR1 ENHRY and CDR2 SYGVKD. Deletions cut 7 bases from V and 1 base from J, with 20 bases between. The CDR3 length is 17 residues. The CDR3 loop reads CAIKVGGGSSSYNEQFF. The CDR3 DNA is TGTGCCATCAAGGTTGGGGGAGGTAGTTCATCCTACAATGAGCAGTTCTTC.

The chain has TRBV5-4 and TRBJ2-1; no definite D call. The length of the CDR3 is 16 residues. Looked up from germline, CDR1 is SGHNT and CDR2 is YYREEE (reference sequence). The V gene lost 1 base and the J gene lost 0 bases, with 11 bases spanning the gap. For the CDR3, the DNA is TGTGCCAGCAGCTTGTATGTGGTTTCCTCCTACAATGAGCAGTTCTTC. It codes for CASSLYVVSSYNEQFF. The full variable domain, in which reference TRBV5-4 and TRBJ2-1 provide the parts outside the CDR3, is ETGVTQSPTHLIKTRGQQVTLRCSSQSGHNTVSWYQQALGQGPQFIFQYYREEENGRGNFPPRFSGLQFPNYSSELNVNALELDDSALYLCASSLYVVSSYNEQFFGPGTRLTVL.

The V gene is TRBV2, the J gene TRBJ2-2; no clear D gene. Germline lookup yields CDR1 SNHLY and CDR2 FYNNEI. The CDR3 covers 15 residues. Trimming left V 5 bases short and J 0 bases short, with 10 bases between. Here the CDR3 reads CASSWQDTNTGELFF. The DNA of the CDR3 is TGTGCCAGCAGTTGGCAAGACACGAACACCGGGGAGCTGTTTTTT.

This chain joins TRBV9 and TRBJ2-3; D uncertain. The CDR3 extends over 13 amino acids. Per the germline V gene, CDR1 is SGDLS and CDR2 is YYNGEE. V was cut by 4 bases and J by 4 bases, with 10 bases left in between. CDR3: CASSPLVADTQYF. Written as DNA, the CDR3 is TGTGCCAGCAGCCCCCTAGTTGCAGATACGCAGTATTTT. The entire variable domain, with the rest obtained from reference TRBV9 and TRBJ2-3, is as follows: DSGVTQTPKHLITATGQRVTLRCSPRSGDLSVYWYQQSLDQGLQFLIQYYNGEERAKGNILERFSAQQFPDLHSELNLSSLELGDSALYFCASSPLVADTQYFGPGTRLTVL.

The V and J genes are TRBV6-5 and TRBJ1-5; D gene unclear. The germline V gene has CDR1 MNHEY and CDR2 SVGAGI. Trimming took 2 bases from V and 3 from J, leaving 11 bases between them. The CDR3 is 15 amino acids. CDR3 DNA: TGTGCCAGCAGTTACGACGGACGGAACAATCAGCCCCAGCATTTT. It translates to CASSYDGRNNQPQHF.

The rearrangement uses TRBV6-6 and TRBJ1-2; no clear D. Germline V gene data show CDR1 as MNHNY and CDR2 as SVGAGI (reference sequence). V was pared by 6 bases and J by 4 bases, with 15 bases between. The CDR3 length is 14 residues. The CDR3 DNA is TGTGCCAGCAGCCCCGATCGACAATCCTATGGCTACACCTTC. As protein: CASSPDRQSYGYTF.

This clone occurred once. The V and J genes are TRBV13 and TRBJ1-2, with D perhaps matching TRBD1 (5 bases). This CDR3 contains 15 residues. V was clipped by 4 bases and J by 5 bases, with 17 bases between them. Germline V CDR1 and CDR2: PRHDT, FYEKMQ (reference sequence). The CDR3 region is CASSSLGREGYGYTF. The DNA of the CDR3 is TGTGCCAGCAGCTCCCTGGGCAGGGAGGGTTATGGCTACACCTTC.

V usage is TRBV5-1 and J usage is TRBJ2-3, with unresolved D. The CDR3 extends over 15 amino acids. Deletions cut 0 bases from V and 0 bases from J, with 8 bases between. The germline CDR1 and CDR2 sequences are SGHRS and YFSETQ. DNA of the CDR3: TGCGCCAGCAGCTTGGCGTTCCCTAGCACAGATACGCAGTATTTT. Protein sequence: CASSLAFPSTDTQYF.

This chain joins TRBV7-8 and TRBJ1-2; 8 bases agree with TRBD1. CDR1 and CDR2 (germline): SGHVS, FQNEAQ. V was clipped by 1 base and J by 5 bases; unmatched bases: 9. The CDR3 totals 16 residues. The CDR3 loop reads CASSLDQGAGRYGYTF. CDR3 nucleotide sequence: TGTGCCAGCAGCTTAGATCAGGGGGCCGGAAGATATGGCTACACCTTC.